The 5 T cell receptor beta chains below come from one sample, sequenced in a study of T cells in Graves' hyperthyroidism and ophthalmopathy. TCR beta CDR3 sequences were amplified from RNA transcripts. HTBI primers were used for first-round RT-PCR of the TCR CDR3. TCRdb reanalysed the multiplex PCR reads using MiXCR and keeps one entry per CDR3 protein. The sample consists of about 720,000 distinct CDR3 sequences, about 17% of them appearing once. The specimen was blood. The source of these receptors is a man aged 18 to 35 with Graves' hyperthyroidism.

This clonotype was seen a handful of times. This chain connects TRBV18 to TRBJ2-3; 8 nucleotides align to TRBD2. The V and J ends lost 3 bases and 4 bases, in that order; junction bases with no gene match: 6. In germline, CDR1 is KGHSH, CDR2 LQKENI. The CDR3 extends over 15 amino acids. CDR3 loop: CASSPPPGLADTQYF. The CDR3 nucleotides are TGTGCCAGCTCACCTCCTCCGGGACTAGCAGATACGCAGTATTTT. Complete variable domain (other parts from reference TRBV18 and TRBJ2-3): NAGVMQNPRHLVRRRGQEARLRCSPMKGHSHVYWYRQLPEEGLKFMVYLQKENIIDESGMPKERFSAEFPKEGPSILRIQQVVRGDSAAYFCASSPPPGLADTQYFGPGTRLTVL.

This clonotype was seen a handful of times. The J gene is TRBJ2-1, the V gene TRBV19; 9 bases map to TRBD2. Germline values: CDR1 LNHDA, CDR2 SQIVND (reference sequence). The CDR3 extends over 15 amino acids. The junction had 5 bases not matched to a gene; V was cut back by 2 bases and J by 6 bases. The CDR3 DNA reads as TGTGCCAGTAGTATAATAGCGGGAGTGGGCAATGAGCAGTTCTTC. Translating gives CASSIIAGVGNEQFF.

This clonotype appeared many times. The chain joins TRBV6-1 to TRBJ1-5; 12 bases are a match to TRBD1. The V segment lost 6 bases and the J segment 3 bases; nucleotides outside the gene matches: 6. CDR3 size: 16 residues. CDR1 and CDR2 (germline): MNHNS, SASEGT. CDR3 DNA: TGTGCCAGCAGGAACCGGGACAGGGGGCTCAATCAGCCCCAGCATTTT. This encodes CASRNRDRGLNQPQHF.

The chain uses TRBV5-5 and TRBJ2-1; D is perhaps TRBD2 (7 bases). Germline V gives CDR1 SGHKS, CDR2 YYEKEE (reference sequence). V was cut by 3 bases and J by 4 bases, with 17 bases left in between. The CDR3 totals 16 residues. In nucleotides, the CDR3 is TGTGCCAGCAGCTCGATACAGGGAGGGCTTTACAATGAGCAGTTCTTC. Encoded protein: CASSSIQGGLYNEQFF.

This clonotype was picked up many times. V usage is TRBV5-1 and J usage is TRBJ2-1, with TRBD2 identical over 8 bases. In germline, CDR1 is SGHRS, CDR2 YFSETQ. CDR3 length equals 15 residues. The J segment lost 4 bases and the V segment lost 4 bases, leaving 7 bases of the junction unmatched. This CDR3 is CASSPAAGGYNEQFF. CDR3 sequence (DNA): TGCGCCAGCAGCCCCGCTGCGGGAGGTTACAATGAGCAGTTCTTC.